This T cell receptor (beta chain) is drawn from a study of CD8 T cells in Susac syndrome. Regarding the study as a whole: Individuals included in the TCR sequencing and HLA analysis were acknowledged by the study to be relatively few in number.

Germline CDR1 and CDR2: SGDLS and YYNGEE. The CDR3 consists of 15 residues. Trimming took 3 bases from V and 7 from J, leaving 16 bases between them. In regard to this clonotype: The antigen remains unidentified.

CD8+ and CD4+ blood T cells underwent TCR beta sequencing. TEMRA cells were FACS-enriched and CD8+ and CD4+ T cells negatively isolated. cDNA came from approximately 0.5 to 1 ug RNA primed by random hexamers. TCR beta CDR3 was amplified by immunoSEQ covering 54 Vbeta and 13 Jbeta. A single record per CDR3 protein comes from TCRdb applying MiXCR to the immunoSEQ multiplex PCR reads. The table has approximately 110,000 distinct CDR3 sequences, 96% seen once. Specimen: CD4+ T cells from PBMCs. This sequence was found in a human donor in good health. This sequence joins TRBV9 and TRBJ2-2; D might be TRBD1 (6 bases). CDR3 sequence: CASSGRGGVGGELFF. CDR3 nucleotide sequence: TGTGCCAGCAGCGGTAGAGGGGGAGTAGGCGGGGAGCTGTTTTTT. Full variable domain (rest looked up from reference TRBV9 and TRBJ2-2): DSGVTQTPKHLITATGQRVTLRCSPRSGDLSVYWYQQSLDQGLQFLIQYYNGEERAKGNILERFSAQQFPDLHSELNLSSLELGDSALYFCASSGRGGVGGELFFGEGSRLTVL.